The sample holds a few counts of the clone carrying this TCR beta chain. Its cognate antigen is unknown. V dropped 3 bases and J dropped 8; count of bases not matched to a gene: 8. CDR3 size: 15 residues. CDR1 is SGHRS, CDR2 YFSETQ, per germline. Blood was drawn once from each donor into heparinised tubes. The draws averaged around 120 mL. Using CD45RO/CCR7/CD25/CD127/CD95/CD27, CD4+ naive, central memory, regulatory and stem cell-like memory cells were sorted. The whole isolated RNA underwent reverse transcription, so sequencing captured expressed TCRB transcripts. The read count averaged around 3.6 million across naive, central memory and regulatory T cell samples. Method: immunoSEQ multiplex PCR; TCRdb's copy keeps in-frame clones and lacks some. The profile shows about 140,000 clones, about 10% of them singletons. The source of the sample is a study of beta chain features in type 1 diabetes. Overall study findings and caveats: Cells carrying high TCR expression could end up over-represented when cDNA is sequenced.

The material sequenced was naive CD4+ T cells from blood. V and J are TRBV5-1 and TRBJ1-4, with 9 bases identical to TRBD1. This clonotype was sampled from a man aged 18 to 30 in good health. Written as DNA, the CDR3 is TGCGCCAGCAGCTCCTCGACAGGGGGGTCGGAAAAACTGTTTTTT. The encoded protein is CASSSSTGGSEKLFF.